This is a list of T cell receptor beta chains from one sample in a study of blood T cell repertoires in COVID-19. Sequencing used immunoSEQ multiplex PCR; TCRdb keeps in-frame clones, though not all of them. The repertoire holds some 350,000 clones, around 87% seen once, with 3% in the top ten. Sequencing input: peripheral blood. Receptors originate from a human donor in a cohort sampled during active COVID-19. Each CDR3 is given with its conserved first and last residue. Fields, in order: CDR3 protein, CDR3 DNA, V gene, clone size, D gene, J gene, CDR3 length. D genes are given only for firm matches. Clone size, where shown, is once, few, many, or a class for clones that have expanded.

CATSDLNGPQGFESYNEQFF	TGTGCCACCAGTGATTTGAATGGCCCACAGGGGTTTGAGTCCTACAATGAGCAGTTCTTC	TRBV24-1	-	TRBD1	TRBJ2-1	20
CASSSSGNQPQHF	TGTGCCAGCAGTAGTTCGGGAAATCAGCCCCAGCATTTT	TRBV28	-	-	TRBJ1-5	13
CASSDFSGRPYEQYF	TGTGCCAGCAGCGATTTTAGCGGGAGGCCCTACGAGCAGTACTTC	TRBV14	-	TRBD2	TRBJ2-7	15
CASSSTGGDWYEQYF	TGTGCCAGCAGCTCTACCGGAGGGGACTGGTACGAGCAGTACTTC	TRBV5-6	once	-	TRBJ2-7	15
CASSLGGQETQYF	TGTGCCAGCAGCTTGGGCGGGCAAGAGACCCAGTACTTC	TRBV5-4	-	-	TRBJ2-5	13
CASSLEPVETQYF	TGTGCCAGCAGCTTAGAACCGGTGGAGACCCAGTACTTC	TRBV7-7	few	-	TRBJ2-5	13
CASSKTPGQGDYEQYF	TGTGCCAGCAGTAAAACTCCGGGACAGGGGGACTACGAGCAGTACTTC	TRBV6-6	-	TRBD1	TRBJ2-7	16
CASSLEGQGGETQYF	TGCGCCAGCAGCTTGGAGGGACAGGGGGGAGAGACCCAGTACTTC	TRBV5-1	-	TRBD1	TRBJ2-5	15
CASSLGSGQSPLHF	TGTGCCAGCAGCTTAGGGTCAGGCCAGTCACCCCTCCACTTT	TRBV7-3	-	-	TRBJ1-6	14
CASSVRSGDSSTDTQYF	TGTGCCAGCAGCGTAAGGTCGGGGGACTCTAGCACAGATACGCAGTATTTT	TRBV9	-	-	TRBJ2-3	17
CASSFQPPGANQPQHF	TGTGCCAGCAGTTTTCAGCCTCCAGGGGCCAATCAGCCCCAGCATTTT	TRBV28	-	-	TRBJ1-5	16
CASSQGRRDFAYEQYF	TGCGCCAGCAGCCAAGGTAGGAGGGACTTCGCATACGAGCAGTACTTC	TRBV4-1	-	-	TRBJ2-7	16
CASSPSGSSYNEQFF	TGTGCCAGCAGTCCGAGCGGGAGCTCCTACAATGAGCAGTTCTTC	TRBV11-3	-	TRBD2	TRBJ2-1	15
CASSNPTAAGMSSGANVLTF	TGTGCCAGTAGTAACCCCACCGCGGCAGGGATGTCCTCTGGGGCCAACGTCCTGACTTTC	TRBV19	-	-	TRBJ2-6	20
CASSLNWTGTAFPWEQYF	TGTGCCAGCAGTTTAAATTGGACCGGGACAGCATTCCCTTGGGAGCAGTACTTC	TRBV27	-	TRBD1	TRBJ2-7	18
CASSLWVGGTDTQYF	TGTGCCAGCAGTTTATGGGTTGGAGGCACAGATACGCAGTATTTT	TRBV28	few	-	TRBJ2-3	15
CAFPGQGAYGYTF	TGTGCCTTCCCGGGACAGGGGGCCTATGGCTACACCTTC	TRBV30	-	TRBD1	TRBJ1-2	13
CASSTRWTSGRMDEQYF	TGTGCCAGCAGCACTCGATGGACTAGCGGGAGAATGGACGAGCAGTACTTC	TRBV7-7	once	TRBD2	TRBJ2-7	17
CASSVTSGVQETQYF	TGTGCCAGCAGCGTGACTAGCGGGGTCCAAGAGACCCAGTACTTC	TRBV5-6	-	TRBD2	TRBJ2-5	15
CASSLRRTLETQYF	TGTGCCAGCAGCCTCAGGCGTACATTAGAGACCCAGTACTTC	TRBV3-1/TRBV3-2	-	-	TRBJ2-5	14